A selection of T cell receptor beta chains follows, all from one sample in a study of T cell responses to AZD1222 COVID-19 vaccine. Profiled with immunoSEQ multiplex PCR; TCRdb holds only in-frame clones, not every one. The sample records over 95,000 clones, just under 90% being singletons. Specimen: peripheral blood, collected on day 0 of AZD1222 vaccination. The receptors were gathered from an adult in good health. Each CDR3 is given with its conserved first and last residue. Fields, in order: V gene, clone size, J gene, D gene, CDR3 DNA, CDR3 protein. D genes are given only for firm matches. Rows may omit the clone size; those that give it use once, few, many or a size class.

V gene: TRBV19; clone size: -; J gene: TRBJ2-7; D gene: TRBD1; CDR3 DNA: TGTGCCAGTAGCCTTCGGGGACAGGGGACCGAGCAGTACTTC; CDR3 protein: CASSLRGQGTEQYF
V gene: TRBV19; clone size: -; J gene: TRBJ1-3; D gene: TRBD1; CDR3 DNA: TGTGCCAGTAGCCTAACAGGGGGCGATGGAAACACCATATATTTT; CDR3 protein: CASSLTGGDGNTIYF
V gene: TRBV28; clone size: -; J gene: TRBJ2-2; D gene: -; CDR3 DNA: TGTGCCAGCAGTTTCGGGGGCGGGGGTTTCACCGGGGAGCTGTTTTTT; CDR3 protein: CASSFGGGGFTGELFF
V gene: TRBV15; clone size: -; J gene: TRBJ2-2; D gene: TRBD1; CDR3 DNA: TGTGCCACCAGCAGAGGGGACAGGGTGGGCACCGGGGAGCTGTTTTTT; CDR3 protein: CATSRGDRVGTGELFF
V gene: TRBV9; clone size: -; J gene: TRBJ2-2; D gene: TRBD1; CDR3 DNA: TGTGCCAGCAGCGTAGCTAGGGGGCAAACCGGGGAGCTGTTTTTT; CDR3 protein: CASSVARGQTGELFF
V gene: TRBV27; clone size: -; J gene: TRBJ2-4; D gene: TRBD2; CDR3 DNA: TGTGCCAGCATTAGACTAGCCGGAGCCAAAAACATTCAGTACTTC; CDR3 protein: CASIRLAGAKNIQYF
V gene: TRBV5-3; clone size: -; J gene: TRBJ2-5; D gene: -; CDR3 DNA: TGTGCCAGAAGCTTGGCCAAATTTATTACCCAGTACTTC; CDR3 protein: CARSLAKFITQYF
V gene: TRBV28; clone size: -; J gene: TRBJ1-4; D gene: TRBD1; CDR3 DNA: TGTGCCAGCAGCCGCCGGACAGGGAGGTTTGCTAATGAAAAACTGTTTTTT; CDR3 protein: CASSRRTGRFANEKLFF
V gene: TRBV24-1; clone size: -; J gene: TRBJ2-1; D gene: TRBD2; CDR3 DNA: TGTGCCACGAGTTCCGGGACTAACAATGAGCAGTTCTTC; CDR3 protein: CATSSGTNNEQFF
V gene: TRBV28; clone size: -; J gene: TRBJ1-5; D gene: -; CDR3 DNA: TGTGCCAGCAGTCTAGGATATCAGCCCCAGCATTTT; CDR3 protein: CASSLGYQPQHF
V gene: TRBV11-1; clone size: -; J gene: TRBJ2-1; D gene: TRBD2; CDR3 DNA: TGTGCCAGCAGCTCGGGGCTAGCGGGGAGCAATGAGCAGTTCTTC; CDR3 protein: CASSSGLAGSNEQFF
V gene: TRBV9; clone size: -; J gene: TRBJ2-2; D gene: -; CDR3 DNA: TGTGCCTGCGGCGGGGAGAACACCGGGGAGCTGTTTTTT; CDR3 protein: CACGGENTGELFF
V gene: TRBV5-1; clone size: once; J gene: TRBJ1-1; D gene: -; CDR3 DNA: TGCGCCAGCAGCTTTGGACTCACCGGGGCGACTGAAGCTTTCTTT; CDR3 protein: CASSFGLTGATEAFF
V gene: TRBV28; clone size: once; J gene: TRBJ1-5; D gene: -; CDR3 DNA: TGTGCCAGCAGCCCGACCGGGACCAGGGGTCAGCCCCAGCATTTT; CDR3 protein: CASSPTGTRGQPQHF
V gene: TRBV5-4; clone size: -; J gene: TRBJ1-1; D gene: TRBD1; CDR3 DNA: TGTGCCAGCAGCTTGCCGGGACAGAGGCCCCTCTTGGCTTTCTTT; CDR3 protein: CASSLPGQRPLLAFF
V gene: TRBV18; clone size: -; J gene: TRBJ1-2; D gene: -; CDR3 DNA: TGTGCCAGCTCCCCTTCGGCAGGGACGACGGGGGGCTATGGCTACACCTTC; CDR3 protein: CASSPSAGTTGGYGYTF
V gene: TRBV7-2; clone size: -; J gene: TRBJ2-1; D gene: -; CDR3 DNA: TGTGCCAGCAGCCTACTCGGGAGCTCCTACAATGAGCAGTTCTTC; CDR3 protein: CASSLLGSSYNEQFF
V gene: TRBV5-1; clone size: -; J gene: TRBJ2-7; D gene: TRBD2; CDR3 DNA: TGCGCCAGCAGCTTGGCCACGGCCGGGGAGGGTGAGCAGTACTTC; CDR3 protein: CASSLATAGEGEQYF
V gene: TRBV24-1; clone size: -; J gene: TRBJ1-2; D gene: TRBD1; CDR3 DNA: TGTGCCACCAGTGATCCGGGGACAGGGTTGAGGGGCTACACCTTC; CDR3 protein: CATSDPGTGLRGYTF
V gene: TRBV6-1; clone size: -; J gene: TRBJ1-5; D gene: TRBD1; CDR3 DNA: TGTGCCAGCAGTGGGACAGGGGCTGAAATCTATAGCAATCAGCCCCAGCATTTT; CDR3 protein: CASSGTGAEIYSNQPQHF
V gene: TRBV7-9; clone size: -; J gene: TRBJ2-3; D gene: -; CDR3 DNA: TGTGCCAGCAGTCCCCAGATTGGCCAAGATACGCAGTATTTT; CDR3 protein: CASSPQIGQDTQYF
V gene: TRBV2; clone size: once; J gene: TRBJ2-3; D gene: TRBD1; CDR3 DNA: TGTGCCAGCAGTCCACAGGGGACGGATACGCAGTATTTT; CDR3 protein: CASSPQGTDTQYF
V gene: TRBV6-5; clone size: -; J gene: TRBJ1-2; D gene: -; CDR3 DNA: TGTGCCAGCGTACCCACTCCGTTAGCTAACTATGGCTACACCTTC; CDR3 protein: CASVPTPLANYGYTF
V gene: TRBV9; clone size: -; J gene: TRBJ2-5; D gene: TRBD2; CDR3 DNA: TGTGCCAGCAGCGTAAGCACTAGCGCCCAAGAGACCCAGTACTTC; CDR3 protein: CASSVSTSAQETQYF
V gene: TRBV2; clone size: -; J gene: TRBJ2-5; D gene: TRBD1; CDR3 DNA: TGTGCCAGCAGGAGGACAGGGGGTGGGGAGACCCAGTACTTC; CDR3 protein: CASRRTGGGETQYF
V gene: TRBV6-2/TRBV6-3; clone size: -; J gene: TRBJ2-1; D gene: -; CDR3 DNA: TGTGCCAGCAGTTACTCGGGGCTTGAGCAGTTCTTC; CDR3 protein: CASSYSGLEQFF
V gene: TRBV19; clone size: -; J gene: TRBJ1-1; D gene: -; CDR3 DNA: TGTGCCAGTAGTATAATAGGGCAGGGTACTGAAGCTTTCTTT; CDR3 protein: CASSIIGQGTEAFF
V gene: TRBV5-1; clone size: -; J gene: TRBJ2-3; D gene: -; CDR3 DNA: TGCGCCAGCACGCTAGCTGAGAGCACAGATACGCAGTATTTT; CDR3 protein: CASTLAESTDTQYF
V gene: TRBV28; clone size: -; J gene: TRBJ2-5; D gene: TRBD2; CDR3 DNA: TGTGCCAGCAGTCCACTTTCCGGGAGGGCCCCAGAGACCCAGTACTTC; CDR3 protein: CASSPLSGRAPETQYF
V gene: TRBV5-1; clone size: few; J gene: TRBJ2-5; D gene: TRBD2; CDR3 DNA: TGCGCCAGCAGCTTGGGGCTAGCGGGGCAAGAGACCCAGTACTTC; CDR3 protein: CASSLGLAGQETQYF
V gene: TRBV7-9; clone size: -; J gene: TRBJ2-1; D gene: -; CDR3 DNA: TGTGCCAGCAGCCCACGGGGGGCTAGCGGCTACAATGAGCAGTTCTTC; CDR3 protein: CASSPRGASGYNEQFF
V gene: TRBV5-1; clone size: -; J gene: TRBJ2-6; D gene: -; CDR3 DNA: TGCGCCAGCAGCCCGGGACTCCTCCGGGGGGCCAACGTCCTGACTTTC; CDR3 protein: CASSPGLLRGANVLTF
V gene: TRBV11-2; clone size: -; J gene: TRBJ1-1; D gene: TRBD1; CDR3 DNA: TGTGCCAGCAGCCGAGGTCTGGGACAGGGGGGACCAGTTGATGAAGCTTTCTTT; CDR3 protein: CASSRGLGQGGPVDEAFF
V gene: TRBV3-1/TRBV3-2; clone size: few; J gene: TRBJ2-1; D gene: -; CDR3 DNA: TGTGCCAGCAGCCACTCCTACAATGAGCAGTTCTTC; CDR3 protein: CASSHSYNEQFF
V gene: TRBV24-1; clone size: once; J gene: TRBJ1-5; D gene: -; CDR3 DNA: TGTGCCGCTTGGGGGGGCAATCAGCCCCAGCATTTT; CDR3 protein: CAAWGGNQPQHF
V gene: TRBV10-3; clone size: once; J gene: TRBJ1-2; D gene: TRBD1; CDR3 DNA: TGTGCCATCAGTGGGGACAGGGGCTATGGCTACACCTTC; CDR3 protein: CAISGDRGYGYTF
V gene: TRBV5-4; clone size: few; J gene: TRBJ2-3; D gene: -; CDR3 DNA: TGTGCCAGCAGGGACCAAAGGGCTAGCACAGATACGCAGTATTTT; CDR3 protein: CASRDQRASTDTQYF
V gene: TRBV7-9; clone size: few; J gene: TRBJ2-1; D gene: -; CDR3 DNA: TGTGCCAGCAGCTTACCAATCACGAGGTACAATGAGCAGTTCTTC; CDR3 protein: CASSLPITRYNEQFF
V gene: TRBV19; clone size: -; J gene: TRBJ1-2; D gene: TRBD1; CDR3 DNA: TGTGCCAGTAGCCCACAGGGGAACTCTAACTATGGCTACACCTTC; CDR3 protein: CASSPQGNSNYGYTF
V gene: TRBV4-3; clone size: -; J gene: TRBJ1-2; D gene: -; CDR3 DNA: TGCGCCAGCAGTTTCACGGGTCGCTCCCACTATGGCTACACCTTC; CDR3 protein: CASSFTGRSHYGYTF
V gene: TRBV9; clone size: few; J gene: TRBJ1-6; D gene: -; CDR3 DNA: TGTGCCAGCAACCTAAGGGAGGGTTCACCCCTCCACTTT; CDR3 protein: CASNLREGSPLHF
V gene: TRBV5-1; clone size: -; J gene: TRBJ1-5; D gene: -; CDR3 DNA: TGCGCCAGCAGCTTGGGGGGGAATAGCAATCAGCCCCAGCATTTT; CDR3 protein: CASSLGGNSNQPQHF